The rows below give T cell receptor beta chains drawn from one sample of a study of technical replicates of blood from a few donors. TCRdb's table, derived via immunoSEQ multiplex PCR, lists solely in-frame clones and lacks some. The table records approximately 59,000 clones, approximately 86% of them present only once. The specimen was PBMCs. The receptors stem from a human donor in good health. Some clones in this sample may be carry-over from other donors' samples. Both conserved end residues are part of each CDR3. The D gene is left open where the match is weak. Clone size is shown for a subset of rows, as once, few, many or a class of expanded clone.

V	J	D	size	CDR3	DNA
TRBV7-8	TRBJ1-2	TRBD1	.	CASSLGIVGDRGGYGYTF	TGTGCCAGCAGCTTAGGGATTGTAGGGGACAGGGGTGGTTATGGCTACACCTTC
TRBV10-3	TRBJ1-2	.	.	CAISGQPGGYTF	TGTGCCATCAGCGGACAGCCTGGCGGCTACACCTTC
TRBV7-9	TRBJ1-5	.	.	CASSLGRGGQPQHF	TGTGCCAGCAGCTTAGGGCGGGGGGGACAGCCCCAGCATTTT
TRBV5-4	TRBJ1-2	.	.	CASSFEVDGYTF	TGTGCCAGCAGCTTCGAGGTAGACGGCTACACCTTC
TRBV19	TRBJ1-5	TRBD1	.	CASSISRGRDSNQPQHF	TGTGCCAGTAGTATCTCCAGGGGGCGGGATAGCAATCAGCCCCAGCATTTT
TRBV4-2	TRBJ2-2	TRBD1	.	CASSQDDVRTGYVGELFF	TGTGCCAGCAGCCAAGATGACGTGAGGACAGGGTACGTCGGGGAGCTGTTTTTT
TRBV7-3	TRBJ1-3	.	.	CASSPQGTGHSGNTIYF	TGTGCCAGCAGCCCCCAAGGAACAGGGCACTCTGGAAACACCATATATTTT
TRBV11-2	TRBJ1-3	.	.	CASQGSGNTIYF	TGTGCCAGTCAGGGGTCGGGAAACACCATATATTTT
TRBV6-5	TRBJ2-7	TRBD2	.	CASERTSCEQYF	TGTGCCAGCGAGCGGACTAGCTGCGAGCAGTACTTC
TRBV9	TRBJ2-1	TRBD2	.	CASSVGRGSGKEQFF	TGTGCCAGCAGCGTGGGGAGGGGCTCGGGTAAGGAGCAGTTCTTC
TRBV7-9	TRBJ2-1	TRBD2	.	CASSLASGNYNEQFF	TGTGCCAGCAGCTTAGCTAGCGGGAACTACAATGAGCAGTTCTTC
TRBV7-2	TRBJ2-5	TRBD2	.	CASSTSSGRVETQYF	TGTGCCAGCAGCACCTCTAGCGGGAGGGTTGAGACCCAGTACTTC
TRBV12-5	TRBJ2-2	TRBD1	.	CASGLVLPGGRSGELFF	TGTGCTAGTGGTTTGGTACTCCCAGGGGGAAGGAGCGGGGAGCTGTTTTTT
TRBV6-6	TRBJ2-5	TRBD2	.	CASRLAGGPGETQYF	TGTGCCAGCAGACTAGCGGGAGGGCCGGGGGAGACCCAGTACTTC
TRBV19	TRBJ2-1	.	.	CASSAAAPQPYNEQFF	TGTGCCAGTAGTGCTGCGGCACCACAACCCTACAATGAGCAGTTCTTC
TRBV18	TRBJ1-5	.	.	CASSPLAGDQPQHF	TGTGCCAGCTCACCACTGGCCGGGGATCAGCCCCAGCATTTT
TRBV6-1	TRBJ1-1	TRBD1	.	CASSERGLNTEAFF	TGTGCCAGCAGTGAAAGGGGGCTGAACACTGAAGCTTTCTTT
TRBV4-2	TRBJ1-4	TRBD1	.	CASSTHLNRGANEKLFF	TGTGCCAGCAGCACACACCTGAACAGGGGTGCTAATGAAAAACTGTTTTTT
TRBV18	TRBJ1-3	.	few	CASSPLGNTIYF	TGTGCCAGCTCACCCCTCGGAAACACCATATATTTT
TRBV6-6	TRBJ2-1	TRBD1	.	CASTYGQVFYNEQFF	TGTGCCAGCACCTACGGACAGGTATTCTACAATGAGCAGTTCTTC
TRBV5-4	TRBJ1-2	.	once	CASSPLRDYGYTF	TGTGCCAGCAGCCCCCTCCGCGACTATGGCTACACCTTC
TRBV4-3	TRBJ2-5	TRBD2	.	CASSLTGGGGETQYF	TGCGCCAGCAGCCTAACGGGGGGGGGCGGAGAGACCCAGTACTTC
TRBV7-2	TRBJ1-1	.	.	CASSPGGGTEAFF	TGTGCCAGCTCACCGGGGGGAGGCACTGAAGCTTTCTTT
TRBV29-1	TRBJ1-1	.	few	CSVDQGNSEAFF	TGCAGCGTGGACCAGGGAAACTCTGAAGCTTTCTTT
TRBV4-2	TRBJ2-7	.	.	CASSQVGQSYEQYF	TGTGCCAGCAGCCAAGTAGGACAGTCCTACGAGCAGTACTTC
TRBV7-6	TRBJ1-1	.	once	CASSLGQGSTEAFF	TGTGCCAGCAGCTTAGGGCAGGGGTCTACTGAAGCTTTCTTT
TRBV4-2	TRBJ2-1	TRBD2	.	CASSQGSLAGSYNEQFF	TGTGCCAGCAGCCAAGGGTCTCTAGCGGGGTCCTACAATGAGCAGTTCTTC
TRBV6-6	TRBJ2-2	TRBD2	few	CASSTGLAGTGELFF	TGTGCCAGCAGCACCGGACTAGCGGGCACCGGGGAGCTGTTTTTT
TRBV29-1	TRBJ2-3	TRBD2	.	CSVEGSGGGTDTQYF	TGCAGCGTTGAGGGTAGCGGGGGAGGAACAGATACGCAGTATTTT
TRBV29-1	TRBJ2-6	.	.	CSVLMSSGANVLTF	TGCAGCGTCCTGATGAGTTCTGGGGCCAACGTCCTGACTTTC
TRBV2	TRBJ2-3	TRBD2	.	CASGRLAGTDTQYF	TGTGCCAGCGGCCGACTAGCGGGAACAGATACGCAGTATTTT
TRBV30	TRBJ2-2	.	few	CAWSNVQITVQTGELFF	TGTGCCTGGAGTAACGTTCAAATAACTGTCCAAACCGGGGAGCTGTTTTTT
TRBV7-2	TRBJ2-3	.	.	CASRGGGPRDTQYF	TGTGCCAGTCGAGGGGGGGGCCCGCGGGATACGCAGTATTTT
TRBV18	TRBJ2-3	TRBD2	.	CASSPLTLAQSTDTQYF	TGTGCCAGCTCACCACTTACACTAGCGCAAAGCACAGATACGCAGTATTTT
TRBV5-1	TRBJ2-6	.	.	CASSLERQLSGANVLTF	TGCGCCAGCAGCTTGGAAAGACAGCTCTCTGGGGCCAACGTCCTGACTTTC
TRBV7-2	TRBJ2-5	.	few	CASSLASGEETQYF	TGTGCCAGCAGCTTAGCGTCAGGGGAAGAGACCCAGTACTTC
TRBV6-1	TRBJ1-3	.	.	CASSDSGRGNTIYF	TGTGCCAGCAGTGATTCTGGCAGAGGAAACACCATATATTTT
TRBV4-3	TRBJ2-3	.	.	CASSQVNRAADTQYF	TGCGCCAGCAGCCAAGTCAACAGGGCGGCGGATACGCAGTATTTT
TRBV27	TRBJ2-7	TRBD1	.	CASGTGLSGEQYF	TGTGCCAGCGGGACAGGCCTTTCTGGCGAGCAGTACTTC
TRBV9	TRBJ1-1	TRBD1	few	CASSPDGTDNTEAFF	TGTGCCAGCAGCCCCGATGGGACAGACAACACTGAAGCTTTCTTT
TRBV18	TRBJ2-7	TRBD1	.	CASSPTGDEQYF	TGTGCCAGCTCACCGACAGGGGACGAGCAGTACTTC